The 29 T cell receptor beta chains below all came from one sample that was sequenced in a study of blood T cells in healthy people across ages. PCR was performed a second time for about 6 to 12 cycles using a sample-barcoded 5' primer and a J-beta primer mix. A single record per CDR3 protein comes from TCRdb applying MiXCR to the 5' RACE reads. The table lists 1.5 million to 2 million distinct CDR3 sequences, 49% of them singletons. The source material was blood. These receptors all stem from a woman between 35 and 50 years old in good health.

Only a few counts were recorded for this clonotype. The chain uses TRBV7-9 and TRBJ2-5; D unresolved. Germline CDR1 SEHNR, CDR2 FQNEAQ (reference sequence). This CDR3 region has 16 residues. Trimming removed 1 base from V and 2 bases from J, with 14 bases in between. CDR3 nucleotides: TGTGCCAGCAGCTTAGGTTTGGTATCAGCACAAGAGACCCAGTACTTC. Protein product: CASSLGLVSAQETQYF.

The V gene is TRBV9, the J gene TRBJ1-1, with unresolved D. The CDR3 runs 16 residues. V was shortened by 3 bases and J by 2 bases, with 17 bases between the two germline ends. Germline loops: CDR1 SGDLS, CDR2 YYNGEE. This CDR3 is CASSDARTGINTEAFF. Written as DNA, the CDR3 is TGTGCCAGCAGCGACGCCAGGACGGGGATCAACACTGAAGCTTTCTTT.

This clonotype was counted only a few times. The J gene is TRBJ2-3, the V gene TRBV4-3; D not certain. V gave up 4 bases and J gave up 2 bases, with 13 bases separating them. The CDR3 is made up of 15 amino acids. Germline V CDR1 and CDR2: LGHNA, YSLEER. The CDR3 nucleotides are TGCGCCAGCAGCCGGACCCGGCTTTTCACAGATACGCAGTATTTT. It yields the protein CASSRTRLFTDTQYF.

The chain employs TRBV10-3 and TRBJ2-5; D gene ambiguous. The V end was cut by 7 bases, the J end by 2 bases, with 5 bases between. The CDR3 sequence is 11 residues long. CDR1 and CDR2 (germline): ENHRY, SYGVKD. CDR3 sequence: CAIKEQETQYF. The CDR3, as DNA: TGTGCCATCAAAGAACAAGAGACCCAGTACTTC.

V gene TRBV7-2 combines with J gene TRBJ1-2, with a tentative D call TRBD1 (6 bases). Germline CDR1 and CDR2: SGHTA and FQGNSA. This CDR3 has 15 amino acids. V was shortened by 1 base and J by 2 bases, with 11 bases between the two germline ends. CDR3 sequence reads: CASSLDGDNNYGYTF. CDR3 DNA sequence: TGTGCCAGCAGCTTAGACGGGGACAACAACTATGGCTACACCTTC.

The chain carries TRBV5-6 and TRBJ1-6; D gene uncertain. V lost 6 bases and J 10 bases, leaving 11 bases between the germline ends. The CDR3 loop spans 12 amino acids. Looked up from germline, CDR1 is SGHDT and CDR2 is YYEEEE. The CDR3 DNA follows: TGTGCCAGCAACCTACTCGGATCACCCCTCCACTTT. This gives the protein CASNLLGSPLHF.

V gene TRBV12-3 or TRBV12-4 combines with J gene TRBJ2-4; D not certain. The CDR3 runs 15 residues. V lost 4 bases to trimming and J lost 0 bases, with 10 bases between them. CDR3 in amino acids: CASSSARLAKNIQYF. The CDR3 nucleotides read TGTGCCAGCAGTTCCGCGAGGCTAGCCAAAAACATTCAGTACTTC.

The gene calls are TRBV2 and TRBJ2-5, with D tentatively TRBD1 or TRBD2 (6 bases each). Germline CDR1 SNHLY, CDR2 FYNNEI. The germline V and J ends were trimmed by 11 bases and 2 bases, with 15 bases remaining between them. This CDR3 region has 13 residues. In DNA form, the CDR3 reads TGTGCCGGAAGGGGAGGACAGCAAGAGACCCAGTACTTC. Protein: CAGRGGQQETQYF.

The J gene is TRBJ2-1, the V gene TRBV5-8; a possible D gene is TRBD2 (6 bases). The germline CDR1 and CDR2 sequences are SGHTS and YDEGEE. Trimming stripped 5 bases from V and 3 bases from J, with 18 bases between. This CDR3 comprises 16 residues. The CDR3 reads CASSPGVGGIYNEQFF. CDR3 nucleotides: TGTGCCAGCAGTCCTGGGGTTGGGGGGATCTACAATGAGCAGTTCTTC.

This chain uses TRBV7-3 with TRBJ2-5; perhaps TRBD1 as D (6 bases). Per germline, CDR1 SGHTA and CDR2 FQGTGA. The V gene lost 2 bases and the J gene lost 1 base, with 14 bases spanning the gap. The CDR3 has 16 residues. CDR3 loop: CASSLSGRGFQETQYF. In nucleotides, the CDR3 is TGTGCCAGCAGCTTATCTGGCAGGGGTTTCCAAGAGACCCAGTACTTC.

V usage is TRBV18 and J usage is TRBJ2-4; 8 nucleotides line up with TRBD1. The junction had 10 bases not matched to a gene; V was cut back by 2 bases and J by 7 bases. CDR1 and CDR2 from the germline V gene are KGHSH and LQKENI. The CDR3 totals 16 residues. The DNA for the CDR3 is TGTGCCAGCTCACCATTAGGGACAGGCCTCATGAACATTCAGTACTTC. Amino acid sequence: CASSPLGTGLMNIQYF.

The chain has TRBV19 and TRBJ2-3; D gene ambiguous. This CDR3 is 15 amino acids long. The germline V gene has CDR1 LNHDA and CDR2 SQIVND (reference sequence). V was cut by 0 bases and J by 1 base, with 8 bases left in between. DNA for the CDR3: TGTGCCAGTAGTATAGATGGTGCTCGCACAGATACGCAGTATTTT. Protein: CASSIDGARTDTQYF.

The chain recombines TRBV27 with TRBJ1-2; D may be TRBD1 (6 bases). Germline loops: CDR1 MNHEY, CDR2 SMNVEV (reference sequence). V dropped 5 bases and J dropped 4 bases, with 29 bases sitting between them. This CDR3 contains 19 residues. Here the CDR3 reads CASSRGTARADRLFYGYTF. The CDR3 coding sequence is TGTGCCAGCAGTCGAGGGACCGCCCGCGCAGACAGGCTGTTCTATGGCTACACCTTC.

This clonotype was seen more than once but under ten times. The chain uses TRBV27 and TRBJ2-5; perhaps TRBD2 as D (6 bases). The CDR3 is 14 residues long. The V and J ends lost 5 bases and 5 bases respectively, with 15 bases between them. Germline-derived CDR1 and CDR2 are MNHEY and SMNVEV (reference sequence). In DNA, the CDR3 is TGTGCCAGCAGTCCGGGACTGACGGGCGAGACCCAGTACTTC. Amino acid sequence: CASSPGLTGETQYF.

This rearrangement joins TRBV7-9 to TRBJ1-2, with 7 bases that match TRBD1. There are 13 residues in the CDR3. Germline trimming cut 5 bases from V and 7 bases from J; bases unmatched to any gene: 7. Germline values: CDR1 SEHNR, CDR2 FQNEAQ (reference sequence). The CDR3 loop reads CASSETGDLGYTF. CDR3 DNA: TGTGCCAGCAGCGAAACAGGGGACCTTGGCTACACCTTC.

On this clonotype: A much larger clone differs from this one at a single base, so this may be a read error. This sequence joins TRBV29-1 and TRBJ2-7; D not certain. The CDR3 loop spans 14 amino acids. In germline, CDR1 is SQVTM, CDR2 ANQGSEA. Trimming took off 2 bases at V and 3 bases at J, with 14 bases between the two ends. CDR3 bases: TGCAGCGTTGAATTGGGGATAGGATACTACGAGCAGTACTTC. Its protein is CSVELGIGYYEQYF.

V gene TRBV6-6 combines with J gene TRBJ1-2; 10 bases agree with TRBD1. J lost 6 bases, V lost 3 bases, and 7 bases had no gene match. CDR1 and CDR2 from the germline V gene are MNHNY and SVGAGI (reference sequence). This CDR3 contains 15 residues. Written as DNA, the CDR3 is TGTGCCAGCAGTTATAGGACAGGGGGGGAGGATGGCTACACCTTC. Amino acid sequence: CASSYRTGGEDGYTF.

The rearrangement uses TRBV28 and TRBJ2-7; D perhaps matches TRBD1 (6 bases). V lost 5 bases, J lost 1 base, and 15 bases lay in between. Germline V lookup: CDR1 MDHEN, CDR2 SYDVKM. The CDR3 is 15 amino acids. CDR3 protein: CASSEQGTPSYEQYF. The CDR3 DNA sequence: TGTGCCAGCAGTGAGCAAGGGACACCTTCCTACGAGCAGTACTTC.

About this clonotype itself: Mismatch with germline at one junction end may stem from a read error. DNA of the CDR3: TGCAGCGTTGAGGGCGGACTAGACAGCTCCTACAATGGGCAGTTCTTC. It translates to CSVEGGLDSSYNGQFF. The chain combines TRBV29-1 with TRBJ2-1; 7 bases are a match to TRBD2. This CDR3 has 16 residues. CDR1 and CDR2 from the germline V gene are SQVTM and ANQGSEA.

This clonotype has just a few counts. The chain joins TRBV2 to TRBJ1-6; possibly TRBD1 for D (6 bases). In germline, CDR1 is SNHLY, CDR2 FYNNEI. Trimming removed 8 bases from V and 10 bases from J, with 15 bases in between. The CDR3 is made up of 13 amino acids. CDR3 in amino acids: CASGAGERSPLHF. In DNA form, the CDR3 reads TGTGCCAGCGGGGCAGGGGAGCGATCACCCCTCCACTTT. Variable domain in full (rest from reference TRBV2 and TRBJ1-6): EPEVTQTPSHQVTQMGQEVILRCVPISNHLYFYWYRQILGQKVEFLVSFYNNEISEKSEIFDDQFSVERPDGSNFTLKIRSTKLEDSAMYFCASGAGERSPLHFGNGTRLTVT.

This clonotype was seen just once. This chain's CDR3 is CASRDNRGTNEKLFF. The DNA for the CDR3 is TGTGCCAGCAGGGACAACAGGGGAACTAATGAAAAACTGTTTTTT. The J gene is TRBJ1-4, the V gene TRBV12-3 or TRBV12-4; 7 bases are a match to TRBD1. The ends lost 6 bases at V and 1 base at J; junction bases unmatched: 5. The CDR3 loop spans 15 amino acids.

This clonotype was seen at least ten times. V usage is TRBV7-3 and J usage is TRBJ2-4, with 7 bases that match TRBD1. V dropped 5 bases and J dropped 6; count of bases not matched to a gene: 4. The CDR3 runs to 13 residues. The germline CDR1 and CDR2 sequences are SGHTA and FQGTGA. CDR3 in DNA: TGTGCCAGCAGCACCCGGACAGGAAACATTCAGTACTTC. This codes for CASSTRTGNIQYF.

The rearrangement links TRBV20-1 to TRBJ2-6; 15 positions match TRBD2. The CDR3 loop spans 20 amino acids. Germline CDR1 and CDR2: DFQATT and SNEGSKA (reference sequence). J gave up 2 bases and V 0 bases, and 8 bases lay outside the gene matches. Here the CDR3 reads CSAREGTSGGPRPGANVLTF. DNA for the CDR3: TGCAGTGCTAGAGAAGGGACTAGCGGGGGGCCCAGGCCTGGGGCCAACGTCCTGACTTTC.

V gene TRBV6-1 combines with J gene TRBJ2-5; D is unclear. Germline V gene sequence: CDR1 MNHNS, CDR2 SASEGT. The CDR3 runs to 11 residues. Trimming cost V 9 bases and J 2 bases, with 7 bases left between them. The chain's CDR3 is CARWGQETQYF. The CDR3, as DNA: TGTGCCAGATGGGGTCAAGAGACCCAGTACTTC.

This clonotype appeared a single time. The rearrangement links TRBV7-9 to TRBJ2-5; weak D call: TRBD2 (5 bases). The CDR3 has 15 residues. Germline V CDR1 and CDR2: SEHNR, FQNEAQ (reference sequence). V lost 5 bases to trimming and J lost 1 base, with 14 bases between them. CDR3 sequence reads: CASSAQTRFQETQYF. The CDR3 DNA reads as TGTGCCAGCAGCGCCCAAACTAGGTTCCAAGAGACCCAGTACTTC.

The CDR3 reads CASSDGRDYGYTF. The CDR3 DNA reads TGTGCCAGCAGTGACGGGAGAGACTATGGCTACACCTTC. The chain joins TRBV25-1 to TRBJ1-2; the D is unclear. The V gene lost 3 bases and the J gene lost 3 bases, with 8 bases spanning the gap. Per germline, CDR1 MGHDK and CDR2 SYGVNS. The CDR3 has 13 residues.

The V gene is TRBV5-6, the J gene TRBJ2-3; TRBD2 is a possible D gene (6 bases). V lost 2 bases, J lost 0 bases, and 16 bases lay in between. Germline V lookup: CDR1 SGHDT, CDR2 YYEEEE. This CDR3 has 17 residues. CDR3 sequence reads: CASSFSGGDWSTDTQYF. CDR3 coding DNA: TGTGCCAGCAGCTTTTCCGGAGGGGATTGGAGCACAGATACGCAGTATTTT.

The CDR3 reads CASSPHLLAGVVDEQFF. Written as DNA, the CDR3 is TGTGCCAGCAGTCCACATCTACTAGCGGGGGTGGTTGATGAGCAGTTCTTC. V usage is TRBV28 and J usage is TRBJ2-1; 11 positions agree with TRBD2. Germline CDR1 and CDR2: MDHEN and SYDVKM. This CDR3 has 17 residues. V trimming: 5 bases; J trimming: 8 bases; junction bases outside the gene matches: 14.

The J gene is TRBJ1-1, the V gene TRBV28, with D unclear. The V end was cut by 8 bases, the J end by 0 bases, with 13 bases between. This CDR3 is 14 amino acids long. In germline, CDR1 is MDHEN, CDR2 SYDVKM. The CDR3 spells CASLKDGMNTEAFF. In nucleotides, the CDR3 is TGTGCCAGCTTAAAGGACGGAATGAACACTGAAGCTTTCTTT.